These 21 T cell receptor beta chains originate from one sample sequenced in a study of tumour-infiltrating T cells in Burkitt lymphoma. The assay was immunoSEQ multiplex PCR, and TCRdb's table has in-frame clones only and misses some. Among approximately 1,200 clones, roughly a third were seen once, and the ten largest hold 11% to 15%. Sequencing used tumor tissue. Source of these receptors: a human donor with Burkitt lymphoma.

This clone was detected a few times. V is TRBV2 and J is TRBJ2-7; the match to TRBD1 covers 10 bases. The CDR3 totals 15 residues. Germline CDR1 SNHLY, CDR2 FYNNEI. In DNA form, the CDR3 reads TGTGCCAGCCGTGAGGGACAGGGGTCCTCCTACGAGCAGTACGTC. This encodes CASREGQGSSYEQYV.

The V and J genes are TRBV5-4 and TRBJ2-7; the D gene could be TRBD1 or TRBD2 (5 bases each). V was pared by 4 bases and J by 0 bases, with 14 bases between. CDR1 and CDR2 from the germline V gene are SGHNT and YYREEE (reference sequence). The CDR3 is made up of 15 amino acids. The CDR3 spells CASSPLGVPSYEQYV. For the CDR3, the DNA is TGTGCCAGCAGCCCACTAGGGGTCCCCTCCTACGAGCAGTACGTC.

This clone was counted between two and nine times. The chain is built from TRBV29-1 and TRBJ2-7; 7 bases map to TRBD1. CDR1 SQVTM and CDR2 ANQGSEA come from the germline V gene. This CDR3 is built from 15 residues. V was pared by 1 base and J by 0 bases, with 6 bases of the junction left unmatched. Here the CDR3 reads CSVEVWDSSSYEQYF. CDR3 nucleotide sequence: TGCAGCGTTGAAGTTTGGGACAGCAGCTCCTACGAGCAGTACTTC.

This clone has only a few counts. The V and J genes are TRBV7-3 and TRBJ2-3; TRBD2 is a possible D gene (6 bases). The CDR3 sequence is 15 residues long. From germline, CDR1 is SGHTA and CDR2 FQGTGA. Trimming pared 4 bases from V and 6 bases from J, leaving 17 bases between. The CDR3 DNA sequence: TGTGCCAGCAGCTCGGGACTTACGAGGGTGGATACGCAGTATTTT. Its protein product is CASSSGLTRVDTQYF.

The chain recombines TRBV5-4 with TRBJ2-3; D remains unclear. Trimming took 7 bases from V and 0 from J, leaving 6 bases between them. The germline V gene encodes CDR1 SGHNT and CDR2 YYREEE (reference sequence). CDR3 size: 12 residues. The CDR3 DNA is TGTGCCAGCGGGGTTAGCACAGATACGCAGTATTTT. This sequence encodes CASGVSTDTQYF.

The chain uses TRBV28 and TRBJ2-5, with 9 bases matching TRBD1. Per the germline V gene, CDR1 is MDHEN and CDR2 is SYDVKM. V shed 3 bases and J 2 bases; nucleotides not matched to a gene: 7. The CDR3 extends over 16 amino acids. CDR3: CASSFRDRAYQETQYF. CDR3 coding DNA: TGTGCCAGCAGTTTCCGGGACAGGGCCTATCAAGAGACCCAGTACTTC. Full variable domain (outside the CDR3, taken from reference TRBV28 and TRBJ2-5): DVKVTQSSRYLVKRTGEKVFLECVQDMDHENMFWYRQDPGLGLRLIYFSYDVKMKEKGDIPEGYSVSREKKERFSLILESASTNQTSMYLCASSFRDRAYQETQYFGPGTRLLVL.

This clone has more than one count but fewer than ten. Written as DNA, the CDR3 is TGCGCCAGCAGCGAATTAGCGGATACGCAGTATTTT. Translation gives CASSELADTQYF. This chain links TRBV10-2 with TRBJ2-3; D might be TRBD2 (5 bases). CDR3 length equals 12 residues. The germline V gene has CDR1 WSHSY and CDR2 SAAADI. The V end lost 6 bases, the J end lost 6 bases, and 10 bases lay between the germline ends.

This clone was found once. The chain recombines TRBV5-1 with TRBJ1-1; TRBD1 matches at 9 bases. With V trimmed by 3 bases and J by 3 bases, 3 bases remained unmatched. The CDR3 is 14 residues long. The germline V gene encodes CDR1 SGHRS and CDR2 YFSETQ. The CDR3 nucleotides read TGCGCCAGCAGCTGGGGACAGGGAGACACTGAAGCTTTCTTT. This gives the protein CASSWGQGDTEAFF.

This clone was found a few times. The rearrangement uses TRBV6-5 and TRBJ2-3; 8 bases are a match to TRBD2. The trim removed 0 bases at V and 7 bases at J, leaving 3 bases unmatched. The CDR3 loop spans 14 amino acids. From germline, CDR1 is MNHEY and CDR2 SVGAGI. CDR3 loop: CASSYSVAGNTQYF. The CDR3 nucleotides read TGTGCCAGCAGTTACTCGGTAGCGGGAAATACGCAGTATTTT.

The chain couples TRBV4-3 to TRBJ1-5, with 11 nucleotides matching TRBD1. The CDR3 consists of 17 residues. The J segment lost 7 bases and the V segment lost 0 bases, leaving 8 bases of the junction unmatched. From germline, CDR1 is LGHNA and CDR2 YSLEER. The CDR3: CASSQDLGTGGSQPQHF. The CDR3 DNA sequence: TGCGCCAGCAGCCAAGATTTAGGGACAGGGGGATCCCAGCCCCAGCATTTT.

This clone has just a few counts. The chain recombines TRBV19 with TRBJ1-1, with 7 bases identical to TRBD1. The CDR3 runs 13 residues. The V segment lost 6 bases and the J segment 4 bases; nucleotides outside the gene matches: 5. Per the germline V gene, CDR1 is LNHDA and CDR2 is SQIVND (reference sequence). The CDR3 DNA reads as TGTGCCAGTAGCAACAGGGGAGTCACTGAAGCTTTCTTT. Translating gives CASSNRGVTEAFF.

This clone was observed a few times. The chain combines TRBV27 with TRBJ1-4; D might be TRBD1 (5 bases). Germline V gives CDR1 MNHEY, CDR2 SMNVEV (reference sequence). The CDR3 is made up of 15 amino acids. V lost 4 bases and J lost 0, with 9 bases in between. CDR3 DNA: TGTGCCAGCAGTTCATTAGGGGCAACTAATGAAAAACTGTTTTTT. Its protein product is CASSSLGATNEKLFF.

A remark on this clone: This may arise from a read error, as a much more abundant clone is one base away. The chain joins TRBV18 to TRBJ1-2; 8 nucleotides match TRBD1. Germline V CDR1 and CDR2: KGHSH, LQKENI. The CDR3 is 12 amino acids. The CDR3 loop reads CVTSTGEDGYTF. The CDR3 DNA reads TGTGTCACCTCGACAGGGGAGGATGGCTACACCTTC.

The chain joins TRBV19 to TRBJ2-3, with 8 bases lining up with TRBD2. This CDR3 has 16 amino acids. CDR1 LNHDA and CDR2 SQIVND come from the germline V gene (reference sequence). With 7 bases clipped from V and 4 bases from J, the junction kept 13 bases outside the gene matches. CDR3 amino acids: CASTDVAGHGSDTQYF. The CDR3 bases are TGTGCCAGTACCGACGTAGCGGGACACGGGTCAGATACGCAGTATTTT. Full variable domain (outside the CDR3, taken from reference TRBV19 and TRBJ2-3): DGGITQSPKYLFRKEGQNVTLSCEQNLNHDAMYWYRQDPGQGLRLIYYSQIVNDFQKGDIAEGYSVSREKKESFPLTVTSAQKNPTAFYLCASTDVAGHGSDTQYFGPGTRLTVL.

Turning to this clone: Additional DNA sequences in this sample encode the identical CDR3. V is TRBV4-3 and J is TRBJ2-2, with D perhaps matching TRBD2 (6 bases). The CDR3 runs to 13 residues. CDR1 LGHNA and CDR2 YSLEER come from the germline V gene. Deletions cut 3 bases from V and 6 bases from J, with 8 bases between. The CDR3 is CASSHGGPGELFF. DNA of the CDR3: TGCGCCAGCAGCCATGGAGGGCCCGGGGAGCTGTTTTTT.

This chain joins TRBV28 and TRBJ2-3, with 7 bases aligning to TRBD2. The CDR3 consists of 17 residues. Looked up from germline, CDR1 is MDHEN and CDR2 is SYDVKM. After removal of 1 base from V and 6 bases from J, the junction contained 13 bases not matched to a gene. CDR3 residues: CASSLSLAVYIEDTQYF. CDR3 bases: TGTGCCAGCAGTTTATCTCTAGCGGTTTACATAGAGGATACGCAGTATTTT.

This clone has only a few counts. The chain links TRBV10-3 to TRBJ2-7, with TRBD1 matching over 8 bases. This CDR3 spans 15 amino acids. Germline CDR1 reads ENHRY; CDR2 reads SYGVKD. V lost 0 bases and J lost 7; bases outside the gene matches: 8. CDR3 nucleotides: TGTGCCATCAGTGAGTCCTTGCAGGGGGCGCGGGAGCAGTACTTC. Protein product: CAISESLQGAREQYF.

The chain links TRBV5-6 to TRBJ1-5, with D uncertain. Germline lookup yields CDR1 SGHDT and CDR2 YYEEEE. Between the trimmed V and J ends, which lost 1 base and 0 bases, there was a span of 20 bases. There are 19 residues in the CDR3. CDR3 loop: CASSLFEGNVPDSNQPQHF. The CDR3 DNA sequence: TGTGCCAGCAGCTTGTTCGAGGGAAACGTCCCCGATAGCAATCAGCCCCAGCATTTT. The complete variable domain, with remaining parts taken from reference TRBV5-6 and TRBJ1-5, reads DAGVTQSPTHLIKTRGQQVTLRCSPKSGHDTVSWYQQALGQGPQFIFQYYEEEERQRGNFPDRFSGHQFPNYSSELNVNALLLGDSALYLCASSLFEGNVPDSNQPQHFGDGTRLSIL.

This clone was seen more than once but under ten times. The rearrangement uses TRBV11-2 and TRBJ2-5; TRBD1 matches 8 bases. Looked up from germline, CDR1 is SGHAT and CDR2 is FQNNGV. Trimming cost V 4 bases and J 2 bases; bases outside gene matches: 3. CDR3 size: 14 residues. Here the CDR3 DNA reads TGTGCCAGCAGCTGGACAGGGACACAAGAGACCCAGTACTTC. Its translation: CASSWTGTQETQYF. The full variable domain, in which reference TRBV11-2 and TRBJ2-5 provide the parts outside the CDR3, is EAGVAQSPRYKIIEKRQSVAFWCNPISGHATLYWYQQILGQGPKLLIQFQNNGVVDDSQLPKDRFSAERLKGVDSTLKIQPAKLEDSAVYLCASSWTGTQETQYFGPGTRLLVL.

The chain links TRBV7-8 to TRBJ1-1; D is undetermined. In germline, CDR1 is SGHVS, CDR2 FQNEAQ. V lost 10 bases, J lost 0 bases, and 12 bases lay in between. The CDR3 has 13 amino acids. The CDR3 protein is CATIGPMNTEAFF. The CDR3 nucleotides are TGTGCCACAATCGGGCCCATGAACACTGAAGCTTTCTTT.

This chain joins TRBV5-1 and TRBJ2-6; no definite D call. The germline V gene has CDR1 SGHRS and CDR2 YFSETQ. Trimming left V 4 bases short and J 4 bases short, with 12 bases between. This CDR3 comprises 15 residues. The CDR3 reads CASSTRSLGANVLTF. CDR3 bases: TGCGCCAGCAGCACAAGGTCCCTCGGGGCCAACGTCCTGACTTTC.